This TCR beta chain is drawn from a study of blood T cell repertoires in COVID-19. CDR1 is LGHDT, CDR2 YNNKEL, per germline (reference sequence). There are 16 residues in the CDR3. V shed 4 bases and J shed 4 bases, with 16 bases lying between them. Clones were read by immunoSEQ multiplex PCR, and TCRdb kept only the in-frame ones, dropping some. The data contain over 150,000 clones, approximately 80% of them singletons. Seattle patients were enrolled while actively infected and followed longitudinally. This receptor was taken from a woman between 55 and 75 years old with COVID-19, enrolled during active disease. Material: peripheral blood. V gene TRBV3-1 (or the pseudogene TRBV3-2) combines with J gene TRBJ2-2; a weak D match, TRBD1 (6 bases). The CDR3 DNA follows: TGTGCCAGCAGCCTCTCAGGGACACGAATCACCGGGGAGCTGTTTTTT. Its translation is CASSLSGTRITGELFF.